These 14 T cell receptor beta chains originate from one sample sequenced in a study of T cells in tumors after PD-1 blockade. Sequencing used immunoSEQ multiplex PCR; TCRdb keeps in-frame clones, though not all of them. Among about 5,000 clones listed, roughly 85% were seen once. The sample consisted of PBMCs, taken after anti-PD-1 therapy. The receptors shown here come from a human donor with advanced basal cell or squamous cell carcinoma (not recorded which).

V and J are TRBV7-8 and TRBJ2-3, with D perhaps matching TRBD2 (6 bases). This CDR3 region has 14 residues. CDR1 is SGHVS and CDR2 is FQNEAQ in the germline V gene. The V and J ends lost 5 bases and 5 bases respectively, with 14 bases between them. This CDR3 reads CASSPTDGGDTQYF. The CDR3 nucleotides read TGTGCCAGCAGCCCTACAGACGGGGGAGATACGCAGTATTTT.

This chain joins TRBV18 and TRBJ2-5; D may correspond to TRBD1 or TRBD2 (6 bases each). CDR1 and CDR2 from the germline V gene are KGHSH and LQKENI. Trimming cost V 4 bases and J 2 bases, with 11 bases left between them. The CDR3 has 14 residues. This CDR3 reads CASSLSGAQETQYF. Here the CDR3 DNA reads TGTGCCAGCTCACTATCGGGGGCTCAAGAGACCCAGTACTTC.

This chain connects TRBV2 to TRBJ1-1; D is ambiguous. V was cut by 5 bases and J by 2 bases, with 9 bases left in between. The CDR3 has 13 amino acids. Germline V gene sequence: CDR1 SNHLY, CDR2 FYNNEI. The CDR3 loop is CASSNAGNTEAFF. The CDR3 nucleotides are TGTGCCAGCAGTAATGCCGGAAACACTGAAGCTTTCTTT.

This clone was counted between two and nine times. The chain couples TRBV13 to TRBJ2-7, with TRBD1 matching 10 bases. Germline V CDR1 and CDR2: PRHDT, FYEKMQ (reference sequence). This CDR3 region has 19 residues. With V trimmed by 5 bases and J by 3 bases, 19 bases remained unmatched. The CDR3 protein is CASSLHPLSGQGYLYEQYF. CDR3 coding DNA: TGTGCCAGCAGCCTCCATCCCCTCTCGGGACAGGGGTATCTCTACGAGCAGTACTTC. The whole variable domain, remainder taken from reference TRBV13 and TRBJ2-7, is AAGVIQSPRHLIKEKRETATLKCYPIPRHDTVYWYQQGPGQDPQFLISFYEKMQSDKGSIPDRFSAQQFSDYHSELNMSSLELGDSALYFCASSLHPLSGQGYLYEQYFGPGTRLTVT.

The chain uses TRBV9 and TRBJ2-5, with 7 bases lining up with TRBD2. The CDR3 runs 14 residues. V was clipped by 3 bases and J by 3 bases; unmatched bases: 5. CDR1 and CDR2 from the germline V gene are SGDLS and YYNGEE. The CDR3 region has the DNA TGTGCCAGCAGCGCCCGGACTAGGGAAGAGACCCAGTACTTC. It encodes CASSARTREETQYF.

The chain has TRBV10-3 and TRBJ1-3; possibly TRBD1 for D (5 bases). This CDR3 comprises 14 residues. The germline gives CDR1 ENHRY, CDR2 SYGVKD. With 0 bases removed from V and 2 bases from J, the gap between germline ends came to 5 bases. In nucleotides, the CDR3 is TGTGCCATCAGTGAGTCGACAGCTGGAAACACCATATATTTT. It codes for CAISESTAGNTIYF.

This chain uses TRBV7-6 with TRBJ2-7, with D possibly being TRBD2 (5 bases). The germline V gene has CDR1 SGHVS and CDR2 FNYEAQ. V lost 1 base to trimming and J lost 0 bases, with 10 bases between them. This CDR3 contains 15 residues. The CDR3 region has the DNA TGTGCCAGCAGCTTAGGGGTTGGGAGCTCCTACGAGCAGTACTTC. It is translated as CASSLGVGSSYEQYF.

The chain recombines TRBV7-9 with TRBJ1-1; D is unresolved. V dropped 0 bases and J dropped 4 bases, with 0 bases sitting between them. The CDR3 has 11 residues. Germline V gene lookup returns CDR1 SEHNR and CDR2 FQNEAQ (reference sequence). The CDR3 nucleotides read TGTGCCAGCAGCTTAGCCACTGAAGCTTTCTTT. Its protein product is CASSLATEAFF.

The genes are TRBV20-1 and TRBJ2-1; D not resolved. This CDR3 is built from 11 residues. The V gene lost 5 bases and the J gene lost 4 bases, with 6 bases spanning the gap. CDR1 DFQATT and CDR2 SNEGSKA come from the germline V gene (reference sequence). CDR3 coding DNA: TGCAGTGCTCCAGTTTACAATGAGCAGTTCTTC. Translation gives CSAPVYNEQFF.

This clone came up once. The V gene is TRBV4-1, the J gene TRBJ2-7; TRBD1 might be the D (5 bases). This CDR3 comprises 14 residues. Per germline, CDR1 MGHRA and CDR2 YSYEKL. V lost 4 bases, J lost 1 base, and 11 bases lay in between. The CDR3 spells CASSPLQGSYEQYF. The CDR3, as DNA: TGCGCCAGCAGCCCGCTTCAGGGATCCTACGAGCAGTACTTC.

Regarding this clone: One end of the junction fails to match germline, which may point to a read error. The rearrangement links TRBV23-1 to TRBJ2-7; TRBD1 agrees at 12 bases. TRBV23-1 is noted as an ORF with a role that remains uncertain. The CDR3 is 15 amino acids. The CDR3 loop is CASGQGTGGLYEQYF. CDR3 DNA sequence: TGCGCCAGCGGTCAGGGGACAGGGGGCCTCTACGAGCAGTACTTC.

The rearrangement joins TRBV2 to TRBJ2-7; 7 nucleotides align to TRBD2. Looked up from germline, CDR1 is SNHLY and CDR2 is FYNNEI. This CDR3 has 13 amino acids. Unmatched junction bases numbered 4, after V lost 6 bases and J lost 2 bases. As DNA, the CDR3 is TGTGCCAGCAGGCCAAGCGGGACCTACGAGCAGTACTTC. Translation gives CASRPSGTYEQYF.

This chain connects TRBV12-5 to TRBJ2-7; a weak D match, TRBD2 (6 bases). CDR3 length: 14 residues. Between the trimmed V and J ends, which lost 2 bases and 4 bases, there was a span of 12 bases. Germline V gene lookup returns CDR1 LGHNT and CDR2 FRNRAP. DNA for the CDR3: TGTGCTAGTGGTTTGTCCGGGGGTGGGTACGAGCAGTACTTC. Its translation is CASGLSGGGYEQYF.

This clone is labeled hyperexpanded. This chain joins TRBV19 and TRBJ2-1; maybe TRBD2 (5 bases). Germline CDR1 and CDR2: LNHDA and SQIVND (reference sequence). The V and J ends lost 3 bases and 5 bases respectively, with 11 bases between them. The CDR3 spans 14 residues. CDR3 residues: CASSITGINNEQFF. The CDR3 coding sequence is TGTGCCAGTAGTATTACCGGGATCAACAATGAGCAGTTCTTC. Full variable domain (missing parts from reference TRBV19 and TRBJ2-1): DGGITQSPKYLFRKEGQNVTLSCEQNLNHDAMYWYRQDPGQGLRLIYYSQIVNDFQKGDIAEGYSVSREKKESFPLTVTSAQKNPTAFYLCASSITGINNEQFFGPGTRLTVL.